This T cell receptor (beta chain) was recorded in a study of control samples from healthy donors and cancer patients. This clone turned up a few times. Assay: immunoSEQ multiplex PCR; the TCRdb copy retains only in-frame clones and omits some. Altogether roughly 80,000 clones are present, approximately 91% being singletons, with the ten largest covering 5.7%. The source of this sequence is a woman aged 45-65 years in good health. The sample taken for sequencing was blood.

The CDR3 here is CASRDNYEQYF. The CDR3 DNA reads as TGCGCCAGCAGAGATAACTACGAGCAGTACTTC. The gene calls are TRBV5-1 and TRBJ2-7, with D hard to call. V gave up 5 bases and J gave up 3 bases, with 6 bases separating them. The CDR3 loop spans 11 amino acids. Germline V lookup: CDR1 SGHRS, CDR2 YFSETQ.